This T cell receptor (beta chain) stems from a study of tumor T cells in aggressive B-cell lymphoma. This CDR3 comprises 14 residues. Trimming took 7 bases from V and 6 from J; bases not matched to a gene: 8. Germline V gene sequence: CDR1 SNHLY, CDR2 FYNNEI. Profiled with immunoSEQ multiplex PCR; TCRdb holds only in-frame clones, not every one. This table holds approximately 1,200 clones, around 90% found once. Sequenced input: tumor tissue. The TCR originated in an adult with diffuse large B cell lymphoma. The chain is built from TRBV2 and TRBJ1-5, with TRBD1 matching over 8 bases. The CDR3 is CASILDRAGQPQHF. The CDR3 DNA follows: TGTGCCAGCATTCTGGACAGGGCGGGTCAGCCCCAGCATTTT.